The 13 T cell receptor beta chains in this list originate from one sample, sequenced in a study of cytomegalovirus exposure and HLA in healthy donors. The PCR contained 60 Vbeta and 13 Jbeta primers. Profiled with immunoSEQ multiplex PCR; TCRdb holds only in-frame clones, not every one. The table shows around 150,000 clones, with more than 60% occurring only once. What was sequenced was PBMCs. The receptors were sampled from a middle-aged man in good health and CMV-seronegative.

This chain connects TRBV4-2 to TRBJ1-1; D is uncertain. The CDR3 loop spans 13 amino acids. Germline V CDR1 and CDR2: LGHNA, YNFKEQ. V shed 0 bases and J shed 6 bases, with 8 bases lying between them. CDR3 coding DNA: TGTGCCAGCAGCCAAGACGTGCGGGCTGAAGCTTTCTTT. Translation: CASSQDVRAEAFF.

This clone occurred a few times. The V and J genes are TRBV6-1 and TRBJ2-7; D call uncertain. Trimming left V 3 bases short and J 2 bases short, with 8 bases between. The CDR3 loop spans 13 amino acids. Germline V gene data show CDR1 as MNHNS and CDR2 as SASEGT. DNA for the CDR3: TGTGCCAGCAGTGATCGAAACACCTACGAGCAGTACTTC. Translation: CASSDRNTYEQYF.

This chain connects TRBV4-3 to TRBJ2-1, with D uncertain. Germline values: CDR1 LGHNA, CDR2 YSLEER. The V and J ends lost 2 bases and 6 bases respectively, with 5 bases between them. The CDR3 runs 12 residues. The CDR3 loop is CASSQHSNEQFF. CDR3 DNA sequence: TGCGCCAGCAGCCAACACAGCAATGAGCAGTTCTTC.

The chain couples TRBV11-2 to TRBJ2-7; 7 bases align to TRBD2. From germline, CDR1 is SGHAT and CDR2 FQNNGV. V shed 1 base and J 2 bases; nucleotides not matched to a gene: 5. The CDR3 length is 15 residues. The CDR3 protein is CASSLAERGPYEQYF. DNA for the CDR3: TGTGCCAGCAGCTTAGCGGAGCGGGGACCCTACGAGCAGTACTTC.

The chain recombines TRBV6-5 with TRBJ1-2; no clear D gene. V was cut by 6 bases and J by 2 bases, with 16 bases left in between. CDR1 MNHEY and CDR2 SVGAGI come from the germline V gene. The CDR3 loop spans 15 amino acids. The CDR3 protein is CASSRTLSENYGYTF. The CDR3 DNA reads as TGTGCCAGCAGCCGCACCCTATCCGAAAACTATGGCTACACCTTC.

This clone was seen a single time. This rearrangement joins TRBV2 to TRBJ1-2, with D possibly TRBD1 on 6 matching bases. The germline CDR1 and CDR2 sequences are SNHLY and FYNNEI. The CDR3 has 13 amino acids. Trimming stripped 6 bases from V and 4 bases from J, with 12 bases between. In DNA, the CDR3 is TGTGCCAGCAGGATGGGACAAGGCTATGGCTACACCTTC. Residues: CASRMGQGYGYTF. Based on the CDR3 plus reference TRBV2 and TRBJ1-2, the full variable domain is EPEVTQTPSHQVTQMGQEVILRCVPISNHLYFYWYRQILGQKVEFLVSFYNNEISEKSEIFDDQFSVERPDGSNFTLKIRSTKLEDSAMYFCASRMGQGYGYTFGSGTRLTVV.

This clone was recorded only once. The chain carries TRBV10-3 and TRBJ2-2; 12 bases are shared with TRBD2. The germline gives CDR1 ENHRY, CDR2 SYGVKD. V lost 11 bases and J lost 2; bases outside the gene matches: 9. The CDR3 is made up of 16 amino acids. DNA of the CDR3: TGTGCCGTAAGAGGGGGACTAGCGGGTAACACCGGGGAGCTGTTTTTT. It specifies CAVRGGLAGNTGELFF.

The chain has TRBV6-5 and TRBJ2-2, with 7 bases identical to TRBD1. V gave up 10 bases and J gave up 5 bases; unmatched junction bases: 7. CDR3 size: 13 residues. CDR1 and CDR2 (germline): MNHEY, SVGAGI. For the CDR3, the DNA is TGTGCCACCAGGGACAGCGAGACCGGGGAGCTGTTTTTT. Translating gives CATRDSETGELFF.

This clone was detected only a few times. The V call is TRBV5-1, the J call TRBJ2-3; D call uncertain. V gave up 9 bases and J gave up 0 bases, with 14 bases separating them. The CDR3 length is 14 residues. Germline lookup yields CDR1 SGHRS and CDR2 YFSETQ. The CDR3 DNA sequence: TGCGCCACTGGCCGGAGTTCTAGCACAGATACGCAGTATTTT. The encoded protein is CATGRSSSTDTQYF.

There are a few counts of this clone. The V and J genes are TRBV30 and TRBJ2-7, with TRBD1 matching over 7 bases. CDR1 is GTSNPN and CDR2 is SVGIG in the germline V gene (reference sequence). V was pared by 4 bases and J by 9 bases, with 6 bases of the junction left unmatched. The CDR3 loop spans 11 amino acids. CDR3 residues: CAWTTGVGQYF. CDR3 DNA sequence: TGTGCCTGGACTACAGGGGTTGGGCAGTACTTC.

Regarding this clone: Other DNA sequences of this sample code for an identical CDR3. The CDR3 DNA follows: TGTGCCAGTACCTCGGGGACTGAAGCTTTCTTT. Protein sequence: CASTSGTEAFF. The chain carries TRBV6-6 and TRBJ1-1; D ambiguous. This CDR3 region has 11 residues. The germline V gene has CDR1 MNHNY and CDR2 SVGAGI (reference sequence). Trimming pared 9 bases from V and 5 bases from J, leaving 10 bases between.

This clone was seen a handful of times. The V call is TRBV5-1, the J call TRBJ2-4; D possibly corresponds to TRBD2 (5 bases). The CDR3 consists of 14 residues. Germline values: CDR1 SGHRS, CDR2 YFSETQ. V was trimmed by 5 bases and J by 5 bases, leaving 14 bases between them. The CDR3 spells CASSPWRQENIQYF. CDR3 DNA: TGCGCCAGCAGTCCGTGGAGGCAAGAAAACATTCAGTACTTC.

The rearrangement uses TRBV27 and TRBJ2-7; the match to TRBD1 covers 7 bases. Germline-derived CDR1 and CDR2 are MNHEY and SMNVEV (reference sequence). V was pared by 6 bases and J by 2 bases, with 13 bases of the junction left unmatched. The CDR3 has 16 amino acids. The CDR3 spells CASSHTTRQGTYEQYF. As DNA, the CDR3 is TGTGCCAGCAGCCACACTACCCGACAGGGCACCTACGAGCAGTACTTC.